This entry lists 22 T cell receptor beta chains sequenced from one sample in a study of ipilimumab plus nivolumab after autologous stem cell transplantation. Here immunoSEQ multiplex PCR was the method, and the copy in TCRdb shows in-frame clones only, minus some. The table has about 43,000 clones, nearly 90% seen once. Here the sequenced sample was PBMCs, taken in a trial of ipilimumab plus nivolumab as post-transplant consolidation. The receptor set was obtained from a male donor with multiple myeloma.

This clone was detected only a few times. The chain uses TRBV4-1 and TRBJ2-7, with 10 nucleotides matching TRBD2. CDR3 length: 15 residues. Germline values: CDR1 MGHRA, CDR2 YSYEKL. Trimming cost V 1 base and J 4 bases; bases outside gene matches: 4. The CDR3 spells CASSQGLAGEYEQYF. The DNA for the CDR3 is TGCGCCAGCAGCCAAGGGCTAGCGGGAGAATACGAGCAGTACTTC.

The gene calls are TRBV6-5 and TRBJ1-4; D is undetermined. Looked up from germline, CDR1 is MNHEY and CDR2 is SVGAGI. The CDR3 loop spans 15 amino acids. V lost 6 bases and J 8 bases, leaving 19 bases between the germline ends. This CDR3 is CASSLTGSKGEKLFF. In nucleotides, the CDR3 is TGTGCCAGCAGCCTTACCGGGTCAAAGGGAGAAAAACTGTTTTTT.

The V call is TRBV6-5, the J call TRBJ1-1; D remains ambiguous. Germline V gene sequence: CDR1 MNHEY, CDR2 SVGAGI. V dropped 0 bases and J dropped 4 bases, with 12 bases sitting between them. The CDR3 contains 15 residues. The CDR3 DNA reads as TGTGCCAGCAGTTACTCGTCGGCCACGGGCACTGAAGCTTTCTTT. Its protein is CASSYSSATGTEAFF.

The J gene is TRBJ1-4, the V gene TRBV6-1; tentative D call: TRBD1 (5 bases). There are 13 residues in the CDR3. Germline V gene data show CDR1 as MNHNS and CDR2 as SASEGT. Trimming left V 7 bases short and J 7 bases short, with 13 bases between. DNA of the CDR3: TGTGCCAGCACGGGGGGTTCGATTGAAAAACTGTTTTTT. Amino acid sequence: CASTGGSIEKLFF.

The V gene is TRBV29-1, the J gene TRBJ1-2, with D perhaps matching TRBD1 (5 bases). Germline V gives CDR1 SQVTM, CDR2 ANQGSEA. Trimming took off 1 base at V and 3 bases at J, with 15 bases between the two ends. The CDR3 loop spans 15 amino acids. This CDR3 is CSVEAGEGRYYGYTF. Written as DNA, the CDR3 is TGCAGCGTTGAAGCTGGGGAGGGGCGTTACTATGGCTACACCTTC.

The count of this clone is one. This chain joins TRBV30 and TRBJ1-1; D is perhaps TRBD1 (6 bases). Trimming cost V 5 bases and J 6 bases, with 19 bases left between them. Germline V gene lookup returns CDR1 GTSNPN and CDR2 SVGIG (reference sequence). The CDR3 extends over 14 amino acids. The CDR3 DNA follows: TGTGCCTGGGTGGTCCCAGGGGCGAGCCCTGAAGCTTTCTTT. Amino acid sequence: CAWVVPGASPEAFF.

The V call is TRBV4-3, the J call TRBJ1-2, with D possibly being TRBD1 (5 bases). There are 14 residues in the CDR3. V lost 4 bases, J lost 3 bases, and 12 bases lay in between. Germline V gene sequence: CDR1 LGHNA, CDR2 YSLEER. CDR3 sequence reads: CASSPSTADYGYTF. As DNA, the CDR3 is TGCGCCAGCAGCCCTTCGACAGCAGACTATGGCTACACCTTC.

The rearrangement joins TRBV5-1 to TRBJ2-6, with 9 bases identical to TRBD1. Losses at the gene ends were 6 bases for V and 0 bases for J; bases not matched to a gene: 4. This CDR3 comprises 16 residues. Germline assignment: CDR1 SGHRS and CDR2 YFSETQ. Here the CDR3 reads CASKGQGSSGANVLTF. The DNA for the CDR3 is TGCGCCAGCAAGGGACAGGGTTCCTCTGGGGCCAACGTCCTGACTTTC.

In its sample, this clone was seen once. At one of its ends the junction is not consistent with the germline gene, which may arise from a read error. The chain is built from TRBV2 and TRBJ1-1, with 8 bases aligning to TRBD1. Germline V gene data show CDR1 as SNHLY and CDR2 as FYNNEI. CDR3 length: 14 amino acids. CDR3 nucleotides: TGTGCCAGCAGACAACAGGGGGGAGGCACTGAAACTTTCTTT. It translates to CASRQQGGGTETFF.

V and J are TRBV14 and TRBJ2-3; tentative D call: TRBD1 (6 bases). The V end lost 6 bases, the J end lost 4 bases, and 14 bases lay between the germline ends. CDR3 length equals 14 residues. Germline V gene data show CDR1 as SGHDN and CDR2 as FVKESK. In DNA, the CDR3 is TGTGCCAGCAGTCCTTGGGGGCGTCCAGATACGCAGTATTTT. Residues: CASSPWGRPDTQYF.

This clone has only a few counts. The rearrangement links TRBV19 to TRBJ2-7, with 9 bases aligning to TRBD1. The CDR3 has 14 amino acids. The junction had 6 bases not matched to a gene; V was cut back by 3 bases and J by 6 bases. Germline CDR1 and CDR2: LNHDA and SQIVND (reference sequence). As DNA, the CDR3 is TGTGCCAGTAGTATCCTGGACAGGGGTTCCGAGCAGTACTTC. Translated: CASSILDRGSEQYF.

V is TRBV9 and J is TRBJ2-5, with 8 bases lining up with TRBD2. The V gene's germline CDR1 is SGDLS and CDR2 YYNGEE. Trimming cost V 2 bases and J 4 bases; bases outside gene matches: 13. The CDR3 covers 17 residues. In nucleotides, the CDR3 is TGTGCCAGCAGCGTGGGTGGCGGGGCGGGAGGAATAGAGACCCAGTACTTC. Protein: CASSVGGGAGGIETQYF.

The V and J genes are TRBV20-1 and TRBJ2-7; D call uncertain. The germline CDR1 and CDR2 sequences are DFQATT and SNEGSKA (reference sequence). The V end was cut by 2 bases, the J end by 1 base, with 0 bases between. This CDR3 comprises 10 residues. The CDR3 region is CSARSYEQYF. CDR3 coding DNA: TGCAGTGCTAGATCCTACGAGCAGTACTTC.

This clone appeared once. CDR3 in amino acids: CASSSILDHGYTF. The CDR3 nucleotides are TGTGCCAGCAGTTCCATACTAGACCATGGCTACACCTTC. The gene calls are TRBV6-5 and TRBJ1-2; D uncertain. Germline CDR1 MNHEY, CDR2 SVGAGI. V lost 4 bases and J lost 6, with 12 bases in between. The CDR3 consists of 13 residues.

The rearrangement links TRBV5-1 to TRBJ2-1, with D tentatively TRBD1 (6 bases). In germline, CDR1 is SGHRS, CDR2 YFSETQ. CDR3 length: 15 amino acids. V lost 2 bases and J lost 8, with 17 bases in between. CDR3 nucleotides: TGCGCCAGCAGCTTTCGTACAGGGCAGAACTATGAGCAGTTCTTC. Amino acids: CASSFRTGQNYEQFF.

This clone was seen only once. The V and J genes are TRBV6-6 and TRBJ2-3; either TRBD1 or TRBD2 may fit D (6 bases each). V was pared by 1 base and J by 2 bases, with 10 bases between. There are 15 residues in the CDR3. CDR1 is MNHNY and CDR2 is SVGAGI in the germline V gene (reference sequence). CDR3 region: CASSYYGGLTDTQYF. CDR3 in DNA: TGTGCCAGCAGTTACTACGGGGGCCTCACAGATACGCAGTATTTT.

This clone came up once. The V and J genes are TRBV5-4 and TRBJ2-6, with TRBD1 identical over 9 bases. CDR1 is SGHNT and CDR2 is YYREEE in the germline V gene (reference sequence). The V and J ends lost 0 bases and 2 bases, in that order; junction bases with no gene match: 6. CDR3 length equals 18 residues. CDR3 sequence (DNA): TGTGCCAGCAGCTTGGGGGGGACAGGGTTTACTGGGGCCAACGTCCTGACTTTC. Translating it yields CASSLGGTGFTGANVLTF.

V usage is TRBV30 and J usage is TRBJ1-5; perhaps TRBD1 as D (6 bases). The V gene's germline CDR1 is GTSNPN and CDR2 SVGIG (reference sequence). The CDR3 is 15 residues long. The germline V and J ends were trimmed by 3 bases and 4 bases, with 16 bases remaining between them. CDR3 residues: CAWSPSPGQNQPQHF. CDR3 DNA sequence: TGTGCCTGGAGCCCGAGCCCCGGACAGAATCAGCCCCAGCATTTT. Filled out from reference TRBV30 and TRBJ1-5, the complete variable domain reads SQTIHQWPATLVQPVGSPLSLECTVEGTSNPNLYWYRQAAGRGLQLLFYSVGIGQISSEVPQNLSASRPQDRQFILSSKKLLLSDSGFYLCAWSPSPGQNQPQHFGDGTRLSIL.

This clone is a singleton in its sample. This chain joins TRBV6-6 and TRBJ1-5; D remains ambiguous. This CDR3 comprises 14 residues. V lost 0 bases to trimming and J lost 5 bases, with 8 bases between them. In germline, CDR1 is MNHNY, CDR2 SVGAGI (reference sequence). The CDR3 region is CASSYSSEDQPQHF. The CDR3, as DNA: TGTGCCAGCAGTTACTCGTCGGAAGATCAGCCCCAGCATTTT.

V and J are TRBV5-1 and TRBJ1-5; 7 nucleotides align to TRBD1. This CDR3 region has 15 residues. The junction had 7 bases not matched to a gene; V was cut back by 5 bases and J by 2 bases. Germline-derived CDR1 and CDR2 are SGHRS and YFSETQ. The CDR3 reads CASRPTGERNQPQHF. CDR3 in DNA: TGCGCCAGCAGACCAACAGGGGAACGCAATCAGCCCCAGCATTTT.

This clone was observed a single time. The rearrangement uses TRBV7-7 and TRBJ2-1; D remains unclear. Deletions cut 5 bases from V and 6 bases from J, with 11 bases between. Germline-derived CDR1 and CDR2 are SSHAT and FNYEAQ (reference sequence). This CDR3 is 13 amino acids long. The chain's CDR3 is CASSPVRANEQFF. CDR3 bases: TGTGCCAGCAGCCCCGTTAGGGCCAATGAGCAGTTCTTC.

This sequence joins TRBV18 and TRBJ2-1; a possible D gene is TRBD1 (6 bases). The CDR3 sequence is 15 residues long. The germline V gene has CDR1 KGHSH and CDR2 LQKENI. Trimming stripped 6 bases from V and 2 bases from J, with 14 bases between. This CDR3 is CASSSQGTPYNEQFF. CDR3 sequence (DNA): TGTGCCAGCTCCTCTCAGGGGACGCCCTACAATGAGCAGTTCTTC.